The entry below describes one T cell receptor beta chain. Its matching antigen is unknown. The entry originates in a study of beta chain features in type 1 diabetes. Study-wide background: Researchers looked at around 100 million sorted cells across all samples. Study-wide results and caveats: In all four CD4+ subsets, TCRB CDR3 length was significantly, moderately reduced in type 1 diabetes. The study found fewer insertions and more deletions at VDJ junctions in type 1 diabetes patients. PCR may have favored shorter templates equally in patients and controls.

Every isolated RNA sample was fully reverse transcribed, so sequencing captured expressed TCRB transcripts. Mean read depth for naive, central memory and regulatory T cell samples was roughly 4 million reads. Using immunoSEQ multiplex PCR, the repertoire was profiled, and TCRdb retains in-frame clones only, with some absent. The sample records fewer than 350,000 clones, roughly 15% being singletons. The germline gives CDR1 SEHNR, CDR2 FQNEAQ (reference sequence). The V segment lost 8 bases and the J segment 5 bases; nucleotides outside the gene matches: 7. CDR3 length: 13 residues. The rearrangement links TRBV7-9 to TRBJ1-2, with 8 bases matching TRBD1. This clonotype was obtained from a man between 18 and 35 years old with type 1 diabetes. The specimen was naive CD4+ T cells from blood. The CDR3 nucleotides are TGTGCCAGCCAAACAGGGGGTCTTTATGGCTACACCTTC. It translates to CASQTGGLYGYTF.